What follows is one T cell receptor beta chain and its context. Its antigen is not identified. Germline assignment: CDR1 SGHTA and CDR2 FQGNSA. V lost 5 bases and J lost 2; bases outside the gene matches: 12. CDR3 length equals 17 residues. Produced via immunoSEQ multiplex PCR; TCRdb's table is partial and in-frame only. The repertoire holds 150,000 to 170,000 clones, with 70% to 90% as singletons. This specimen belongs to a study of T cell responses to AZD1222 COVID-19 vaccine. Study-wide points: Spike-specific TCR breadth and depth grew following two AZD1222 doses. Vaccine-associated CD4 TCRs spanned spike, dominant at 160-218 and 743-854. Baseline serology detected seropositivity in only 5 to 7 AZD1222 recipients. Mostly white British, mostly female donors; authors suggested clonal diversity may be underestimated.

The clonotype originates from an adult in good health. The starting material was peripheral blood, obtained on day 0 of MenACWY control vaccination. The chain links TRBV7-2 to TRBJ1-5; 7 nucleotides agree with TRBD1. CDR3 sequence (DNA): TGTGCCAGCAGCCTGAGAGAGGGGGCTTGGGGCAATCAGCCCCAGCATTTT. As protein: CASSLREGAWGNQPQHF.